The 23 T cell receptor beta chains reported below all come from one sample, sequenced in a study of T cell responses to AZD1222 COVID-19 vaccine. Sequenced by immunoSEQ multiplex PCR; TCRdb stores in-frame clones only, minus some. Among about 150,000 clones listed, about 90% were seen once. This specimen consisted of peripheral blood, obtained on day 0 of AZD1222 vaccination. The source is an adult in good health.

The chain has TRBV27 and TRBJ2-2; 15 bases line up with TRBD2. Germline V gene lookup returns CDR1 MNHEY and CDR2 SMNVEV (reference sequence). J was trimmed by 5 bases and V by 8 bases; bases with no gene match: 6. The CDR3 extends over 16 amino acids. The CDR3 reads CASLGLAGGRTGELFF. In DNA, the CDR3 is TGTGCCAGCCTGGGACTAGCGGGAGGACGAACCGGGGAGCTGTTTTTT.

CDR3: CASSRPAGTGFNGYTF. The CDR3 DNA sequence: TGTGCCAGCAGCCGACCCGCCGGGACAGGCTTCAATGGCTACACCTTC. V is TRBV28 and J is TRBJ1-2, with TRBD1 identical over 8 bases. The CDR3 covers 16 residues. Trimming removed 6 bases from V and 6 bases from J; junction bases left unmatched: 15. Germline CDR1 reads MDHEN; CDR2 reads SYDVKM.

The chain recombines TRBV7-2 with TRBJ2-7, with 10 positions matching TRBD2. This CDR3 region has 16 residues. Losses at the gene ends were 3 bases for V and 3 bases for J; bases not matched to a gene: 8. The germline V gene encodes CDR1 SGHTA and CDR2 FQGNSA. The CDR3 region is CASSLTLAGDGYEQYF. CDR3 DNA: TGTGCCAGCAGCTTGACCCTAGCGGGAGACGGCTACGAGCAGTACTTC.

CDR3 loop: CASSYAGLAGNEQFF. The CDR3 DNA sequence: TGTGCCAGCAGTTACGCGGGACTAGCGGGCAATGAGCAGTTCTTC. The rearrangement joins TRBV6-5 to TRBJ2-1; 12 bases are shared with TRBD2. Germline CDR1 MNHEY, CDR2 SVGAGI. The CDR3 length is 15 residues. The ends lost 2 bases at V and 6 bases at J; junction bases unmatched: 2.

This chain links TRBV25-1 with TRBJ2-5; D might be TRBD1 (5 bases). Trimming took 3 bases from V and 1 from J, leaving 9 bases between them. Germline V gene data show CDR1 as MGHDK and CDR2 as SYGVNS. This CDR3 has 14 residues. Here the CDR3 reads CASSETRVQETQYF. The CDR3 DNA reads as TGTGCCAGCAGTGAGACCAGGGTCCAAGAGACCCAGTACTTC.

The genes are TRBV18 and TRBJ2-5; D may match TRBD1 or TRBD2 (5 bases each). This CDR3 region has 15 residues. Germline V gene data show CDR1 as KGHSH and CDR2 as LQKENI. Trimming left V 4 bases short and J 9 bases short, with 21 bases between. Here the CDR3 reads CASSLKQDPGAAQYF. DNA for the CDR3: TGTGCCAGCTCACTCAAACAGGACCCCGGAGCGGCCCAGTACTTC.

This rearrangement joins TRBV7-8 to TRBJ2-7; D assignment may be TRBD1 or TRBD2 (5 bases each). CDR1 is SGHVS and CDR2 is FQNEAQ in the germline V gene. The germline V and J ends were trimmed by 4 bases and 6 bases, with 19 bases remaining between them. This CDR3 has 15 amino acids. CDR3 protein: CASSSQGAQLVEQYF. DNA for the CDR3: TGTGCCAGCAGCTCGCAGGGAGCCCAACTGGTCGAGCAGTACTTC.

The rearrangement links TRBV7-3 to TRBJ2-1; 9 nucleotides agree with TRBD1. After removal of 5 bases from V and 9 bases from J, the junction contained 11 bases not matched to a gene. CDR1 and CDR2 from the germline V gene are SGHTA and FQGTGA. The CDR3 extends over 15 amino acids. The CDR3 DNA sequence: TGTGCCAGCAGCCCCGTAGGACAGGGGAACGGTGAGCAGTTCTTC. Its protein product is CASSPVGQGNGEQFF.

The chain joins TRBV7-2 to TRBJ2-1; 12 bases line up with TRBD2. The CDR3 consists of 17 residues. V shed 4 bases and J 0 bases; nucleotides not matched to a gene: 4. CDR1 is SGHTA, CDR2 FQGNSA, per germline. CDR3 residues: CASSWTSGISSYNEQFF. For the CDR3, the DNA is TGTGCCAGCAGCTGGACTAGCGGGATTAGCTCCTACAATGAGCAGTTCTTC. Based on the CDR3 plus reference TRBV7-2 and TRBJ2-1, the full variable domain is GAGVSQSPSNKVTEKGKDVELRCDPISGHTALYWYRQSLGQGLEFLIYFQGNSAPDKSGLPSDRFSAERTGGSVSTLTIQRTQQEDSAVYLCASSWTSGISSYNEQFFGPGTRLTVL.

This rearrangement joins TRBV10-3 to TRBJ2-7; the D is unclear. V lost 0 bases to trimming and J lost 2 bases, with 8 bases between them. Looked up from germline, CDR1 is ENHRY and CDR2 is SYGVKD. The CDR3 runs to 14 residues. CDR3 protein: CAISESASTYEQYF. The DNA of the CDR3 is TGTGCCATCAGTGAGTCGGCCTCCACCTACGAGCAGTACTTC.

The chain combines TRBV30 with TRBJ1-2; TRBD1 agrees at 7 bases. CDR3 size: 12 residues. From germline, CDR1 is GTSNPN and CDR2 SVGIG (reference sequence). The trim removed 4 bases at V and 7 bases at J, leaving 6 bases unmatched. The CDR3 DNA reads as TGTGCCTGGAAACAGGGGAAGGCTGGCTACACCTTC. It translates to CAWKQGKAGYTF. The variable domain in full, completed from reference TRBV30 and TRBJ1-2, reads SQTIHQWPATLVQPVGSPLSLECTVEGTSNPNLYWYRQAAGRGLQLLFYSVGIGQISSEVPQNLSASRPQDRQFILSSKKLLLSDSGFYLCAWKQGKAGYTFGSGTRLTVV.

The V and J genes are TRBV5-1 and TRBJ1-1; no clear D. The CDR3 totals 16 residues. Deletions cut 2 bases from V and 3 bases from J, with 17 bases between. The germline CDR1 and CDR2 sequences are SGHRS and YFSETQ. This CDR3 reads CASSLLHSGADTEAFF. In DNA form, the CDR3 reads TGCGCCAGCAGCTTACTGCATTCCGGCGCGGACACTGAAGCTTTCTTT. The whole variable domain, filled in from reference TRBV5-1 and TRBJ1-1, reads KAGVTQTPRYLIKTRGQQVTLSCSPISGHRSVSWYQQTPGQGLQFLFEYFSETQRNKGNFPGRFSGRQFSNSRSEMNVSTLELGDSALYLCASSLLHSGADTEAFFGQGTRLTVV.

The chain is built from TRBV5-4 and TRBJ2-7, with a weak D call TRBD2 (6 bases). Per germline, CDR1 SGHNT and CDR2 YYREEE (reference sequence). Trimming shortened V by 8 bases and J by 0 bases, and 15 bases separated the two germline ends. The CDR3 covers 14 residues. CDR3 protein: CASGFAGTSYEQYF. The CDR3 DNA is TGTGCCAGTGGTTTCGCGGGGACCTCCTACGAGCAGTACTTC.

The chain joins TRBV11-2 to TRBJ2-3; 8 positions match TRBD2. With V trimmed by 5 bases and J by 6 bases, 7 bases remained unmatched. The CDR3 is 14 residues long. CDR1 is SGHAT and CDR2 is FQNNGV in the germline V gene. The CDR3 DNA sequence: TGTGCCAGCAGCCTACTAGCGGCTCGGGATACGCAGTATTTT. Translating gives CASSLLAARDTQYF.

In its sample, this clone was seen once. This rearrangement joins TRBV19 to TRBJ1-4, with 10 bases identical to TRBD1. The germline CDR1 and CDR2 sequences are LNHDA and SQIVND (reference sequence). The CDR3 is made up of 15 amino acids. With V trimmed by 4 bases and J by 9 bases, 8 bases remained unmatched. The CDR3 DNA follows: TGTGCCAGTAGTACCGCCGGGACAGGGGTTCAAAAACTGTTTTTT. Amino acid sequence: CASSTAGTGVQKLFF.

This chain connects TRBV10-3 to TRBJ2-2, with a possible D match to TRBD1 (6 bases). Germline lookup yields CDR1 ENHRY and CDR2 SYGVKD. Trimming pared 2 bases from V and 2 bases from J, leaving 9 bases between. This CDR3 spans 15 amino acids. The CDR3 DNA reads as TGTGCCATCAGTGAGGGGACATACAACACCGGGGAGCTGTTTTTT. Encoded protein: CAISEGTYNTGELFF.

The gene calls are TRBV15 and TRBJ2-7; 7 bases are shared with TRBD2. Germline V gives CDR1 LNHNV, CDR2 YYDKDF (reference sequence). The CDR3 runs 15 residues. V trimming: 1 base; J trimming: 4 bases; junction bases outside the gene matches: 7. The CDR3 spells CATSRVGPGGYEQYF. Written as DNA, the CDR3 is TGTGCCACCAGCAGAGTGGGTCCGGGGGGATACGAGCAGTACTTC. Drawing the rest from reference TRBV15 and TRBJ2-7, the complete variable domain is DAMVIQNPRYQVTQFGKPVTLSCSQTLNHNVMYWYQQKSSQAPKLLFHYYDKDFNNEADTPDNFQSRRPNTSFCFLDIRSPGLGDTAMYLCATSRVGPGGYEQYFGPGTRLTVT.

This chain links TRBV25-1 with TRBJ2-1; possible D gene TRBD2, 5 bases. The CDR3 is 13 residues long. Trimming cost V 6 bases and J 6 bases, with 12 bases left between them. Germline V gene lookup returns CDR1 MGHDK and CDR2 SYGVNS. In nucleotides, the CDR3 is TGTGCCAGCAGGGGAGACCGCGGCAATGAGCAGTTCTTC. This translates into CASRGDRGNEQFF.

Concerning this clone: A junction end diverges from the germline sequence, so it may reflect a read error. Other nucleotide sequences in the sample specify the same CDR3. V usage is TRBV4-1 and J usage is TRBJ2-7, with TRBD2 identical over 7 bases. CDR3 size: 15 residues. Looked up from germline, CDR1 is MGHRA and CDR2 is YSYEKL. The CDR3 loop reads CASSQVEGGQYEQYF. CDR3 nucleotides: TGCGCCAGCAGCCAAGTGGAGGGAGGGCAGTACGAACAGTACTTC.

The CDR3 coding sequence is TGTGCCAGCAGTTTATGGGCCAGGGGGCACTCTGGGGCCAACGTCCTGACTTTC. It translates to CASSLWARGHSGANVLTF. This chain connects TRBV28 to TRBJ2-6; 8 nucleotides agree with TRBD1. J gave up 0 bases and V 0 bases, and 4 bases lay outside the gene matches. This CDR3 region has 18 residues. Germline loops: CDR1 MDHEN, CDR2 SYDVKM. Full variable domain (remainder filled in from reference TRBV28 and TRBJ2-6): DVKVTQSSRYLVKRTGEKVFLECVQDMDHENMFWYRQDPGLGLRLIYFSYDVKMKEKGDIPEGYSVSREKKERFSLILESASTNQTSMYLCASSLWARGHSGANVLTFGAGSRLTVL.

CDR3 nucleotide sequence: TGCAGTGTGGCAGGGGACACTGAAGCTTTCTTT. Translating gives CSVAGDTEAFF. This sequence joins TRBV20-1 and TRBJ1-1; tentative D call: TRBD1 (6 bases). Germline values: CDR1 DFQATT, CDR2 SNEGSKA (reference sequence). The CDR3 spans 11 residues. Trimming left V 7 bases short and J 3 bases short, with 9 bases between.

The chain recombines TRBV11-2 with TRBJ2-5; 7 nucleotides agree with TRBD2. Germline values: CDR1 SGHAT, CDR2 FQNNGV. This CDR3 comprises 14 residues. The V gene end was trimmed by 2 bases and the J gene end by 2 bases; junction bases not matched to a gene: 2. The chain's CDR3 is CASSLLAAQETQYF. The CDR3, as DNA: TGTGCCAGCAGCTTACTAGCGGCGCAAGAGACCCAGTACTTC.

This clone was picked up one time. V gene TRBV27 combines with J gene TRBJ2-2; 8 bases fit TRBD2. Germline V gene sequence: CDR1 MNHEY, CDR2 SMNVEV (reference sequence). The junction had 9 bases not matched to a gene; V was cut back by 10 bases and J by 5 bases. The length of the CDR3 is 14 residues. The CDR3 DNA sequence: TGTGCCACCAAGACGGGAGGGCCTACCGGGGAGCTGTTTTTT. Translated: CATKTGGPTGELFF.